This T cell receptor (beta chain) came from a study of CD8+CD57+ T cells in acquired aplastic anemia. In the study overall: The mean DNA yield obtained from sorted CD4+ and CD8+ cells came to around 3 ug. The study's findings and limits: Patients and controls shared some 30 CD8+ CDR3 sequences, highly expressed in patients.

This clonotype was counted at least ten times. Its antigen remains unknown. The CDR3 has 18 amino acids. Looked up from germline, CDR1 is LNHNV and CDR2 is YYDKDF (reference sequence). V dropped 0 bases and J dropped 0; count of bases not matched to a gene: 7. Genomic DNA was employed as the template in profiling TCR beta VDJ and CDR3. TCRdb re-analysed the reads in MiXCR, keeping a single row per CDR3 protein. The sample includes just over 450,000 distinct CDR3 sequences, 25% to 40% of them seen just once. Previously, flow cytometry had revealed CD8+CD57+ cell expansion in the patients chosen for sequencing.

Sequencing was carried out using sorted CD4+, CD8+, or CD8+CD57+ T cells (not recorded which) from PBMCs. The TCR originated in a human donor with aplastic anemia. This chain uses TRBV15 with TRBJ1-5, with TRBD1 matching 8 bases. This CDR3 reads CATSRDVGTGYSNQPQHF. Written as DNA, the CDR3 is TGTGCCACCAGCAGAGATGTTGGGACAGGTTATAGCAATCAGCCCCAGCATTTT.